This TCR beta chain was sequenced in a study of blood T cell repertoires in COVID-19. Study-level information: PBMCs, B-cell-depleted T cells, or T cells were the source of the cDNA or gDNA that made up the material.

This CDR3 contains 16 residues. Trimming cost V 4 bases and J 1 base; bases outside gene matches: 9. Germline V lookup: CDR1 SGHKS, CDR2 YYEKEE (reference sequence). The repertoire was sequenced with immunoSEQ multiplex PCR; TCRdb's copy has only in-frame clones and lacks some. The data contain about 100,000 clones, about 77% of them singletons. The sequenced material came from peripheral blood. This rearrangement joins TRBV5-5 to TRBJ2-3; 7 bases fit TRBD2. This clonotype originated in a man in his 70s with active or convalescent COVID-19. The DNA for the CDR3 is TGTGCCAGCAGCCTCCCAGGTGCGGGAGGCACAGATACGCAGTATTTT. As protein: CASSLPGAGGTDTQYF. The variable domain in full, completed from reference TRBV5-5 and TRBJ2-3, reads DAGVTQSPTHLIKTRGQQVTLRCSPISGHKSVSWYQQVLGQGPQFIFQYYEKEERGRGNFPDRFSARQFPNYSSELNVNALLLGDSALYLCASSLPGAGGTDTQYFGPGTRLTVL.